Listed below are T cell receptor beta chains from one sample, sequenced in a study of blood T cell repertoires in COVID-19. Measured with immunoSEQ multiplex PCR; TCRdb has only the in-frame clones, and not every one. The sample comprises more than 150,000 clones, 80% to 85% of which are singletons, and approximately 6.5% rests with the top ten. Source material: peripheral blood. Receptors were obtained from a woman between 40 and 55 years old with acute or convalescent COVID-19. Both conserved end residues are part of each CDR3. The D gene is left open where the match is weak. A clone size is listed for some rows: how often the clone was seen (once, few, many), or a class if it is expanded.

D gene: TRBD1
clone size: .
V gene: TRBV30
J gene: TRBJ1-2
CDR3 protein: CAWSRTSGGYGYTF

D gene: .
clone size: .
V gene: TRBV3-1/TRBV3-2
J gene: TRBJ1-4
CDR3 protein: CASSQLREGQNEKLFF

D gene: .
clone size: few
V gene: TRBV5-1
J gene: TRBJ1-1
CDR3 protein: CASSSGQPNTEAFF

D gene: .
clone size: .
V gene: TRBV5-1
J gene: TRBJ2-3
CDR3 protein: CASSLGAGTSTDTQYF

D gene: .
clone size: .
V gene: TRBV29-1
J gene: TRBJ2-1
CDR3 protein: CSVPGNYNEQFF

D gene: TRBD1
clone size: .
V gene: TRBV6-4
J gene: TRBJ2-1
CDR3 protein: CATKGQGARLIVNEQFF

D gene: TRBD1
clone size: .
V gene: TRBV5-4
J gene: TRBJ2-2
CDR3 protein: CASSRLGQGTGELFF

D gene: TRBD1
clone size: many
V gene: TRBV7-9
J gene: TRBJ1-1
CDR3 protein: CASSLQGVTEAFF

D gene: .
clone size: once
V gene: TRBV28
J gene: TRBJ1-2
CDR3 protein: CASSPTLYLEGYTF

D gene: TRBD1
clone size: .
V gene: TRBV6-5
J gene: TRBJ2-5
CDR3 protein: CASSRQGGETQYF

D gene: .
clone size: .
V gene: TRBV5-1
J gene: TRBJ2-4
CDR3 protein: CASSLGGYIQYF

D gene: .
clone size: few
V gene: TRBV13
J gene: TRBJ2-7
CDR3 protein: CASSLGDRNFHEQYF

D gene: TRBD2
clone size: .
V gene: TRBV2
J gene: TRBJ2-7
CDR3 protein: CASTQTSGSYEQYF

D gene: .
clone size: many
V gene: TRBV30
J gene: TRBJ1-5
CDR3 protein: CAWSVGPGNQPQHF

D gene: .
clone size: .
V gene: TRBV14
J gene: TRBJ2-7
CDR3 protein: CASSQVSGGLYEQYF

D gene: TRBD2
clone size: few
V gene: TRBV3-1/TRBV3-2
J gene: TRBJ2-2
CDR3 protein: CASSPTLSGRAGELFF

D gene: .
clone size: .
V gene: TRBV7-7
J gene: TRBJ2-5
CDR3 protein: CASSFGGSQETQYF

D gene: TRBD2
clone size: few
V gene: TRBV6-5
J gene: TRBJ2-5
CDR3 protein: CASRLAGGGETQYF

D gene: TRBD2
clone size: .
V gene: TRBV2
J gene: TRBJ2-5
CDR3 protein: CASSVLLATIETQYF

D gene: .
clone size: .
V gene: TRBV27
J gene: TRBJ1-4
CDR3 protein: CASSWGADEKLFF

D gene: TRBD1
clone size: .
V gene: TRBV19
J gene: TRBJ1-2
CDR3 protein: CASSNPGTGQLLYGYTF

D gene: .
clone size: .
V gene: TRBV5-1
J gene: TRBJ2-3
CDR3 protein: CASSLERVSTDTQYF

D gene: .
clone size: .
V gene: TRBV28
J gene: TRBJ2-7
CDR3 protein: CASSWSGEYEQYF

D gene: .
clone size: .
V gene: TRBV3-1/TRBV3-2
J gene: TRBJ1-6
CDR3 protein: CASSQRESYNSPLHF

D gene: TRBD2
clone size: .
V gene: TRBV19
J gene: TRBJ2-3
CDR3 protein: CASSPGTSVTTDTQYF

D gene: TRBD2
clone size: .
V gene: TRBV7-9
J gene: TRBJ2-3
CDR3 protein: CASSLTSGGPTDTQYF

D gene: TRBD1
clone size: .
V gene: TRBV5-1
J gene: TRBJ1-2
CDR3 protein: CASSLDRGFYGYTF

D gene: .
clone size: .
V gene: TRBV24-1
J gene: TRBJ2-1
CDR3 protein: CATSDLRSGRYNEQFF

D gene: .
clone size: .
V gene: TRBV3-1/TRBV3-2
J gene: TRBJ1-4
CDR3 protein: CASSPAGLFNNEKLFF

D gene: .
clone size: .
V gene: TRBV15
J gene: TRBJ2-5
CDR3 protein: CATSRQEVWETQYF

D gene: .
clone size: .
V gene: TRBV2
J gene: TRBJ2-3
CDR3 protein: CASNPITPGRGDTQYF

D gene: TRBD1
clone size: .
V gene: TRBV28
J gene: TRBJ1-6
CDR3 protein: CASSPTGQVDNSPLHF

D gene: .
clone size: few
V gene: TRBV12-3/TRBV12-4
J gene: TRBJ1-2
CDR3 protein: CASSLVTTYGYTF

D gene: TRBD2
clone size: .
V gene: TRBV7-2
J gene: TRBJ2-1
CDR3 protein: CASSFKTSGKRNEQFF

D gene: TRBD2
clone size: .
V gene: TRBV3-1/TRBV3-2
J gene: TRBJ2-1
CDR3 protein: CASSQGLAGGLGEQFF

D gene: .
clone size: .
V gene: TRBV27
J gene: TRBJ2-7
CDR3 protein: CASSFRRATHEQYF

D gene: TRBD1
clone size: once
V gene: TRBV30
J gene: TRBJ1-5
CDR3 protein: CAWGPPGTGGFYQPQHF

D gene: TRBD1
clone size: .
V gene: TRBV6-5
J gene: TRBJ1-2
CDR3 protein: CASSYSRGRSYGYTF

D gene: .
clone size: .
V gene: TRBV3-1/TRBV3-2
J gene: TRBJ2-3
CDR3 protein: CASSQSLEDTQYF

D gene: .
clone size: .
V gene: TRBV4-1
J gene: TRBJ1-2
CDR3 protein: CASSQDATSYTF

D gene: TRBD2
clone size: .
V gene: TRBV27
J gene: TRBJ2-2
CDR3 protein: CASSLWGGPAGGTGELFF

D gene: .
clone size: .
V gene: TRBV5-5
J gene: TRBJ1-1
CDR3 protein: CASSFRQTYTEAFF

D gene: .
clone size: .
V gene: TRBV27
J gene: TRBJ1-6
CDR3 protein: CASSGPGTIYNSPLHF

D gene: .
clone size: .
V gene: TRBV28
J gene: TRBJ1-5
CDR3 protein: CASSFRRGQPQHF

D gene: .
clone size: .
V gene: TRBV11-1
J gene: TRBJ2-7
CDR3 protein: CASSLAVADYEQYF

D gene: .
clone size: few
V gene: TRBV4-2
J gene: TRBJ1-4
CDR3 protein: CASSQEGVGGMKLFF

D gene: TRBD2
clone size: .
V gene: TRBV7-9
J gene: TRBJ2-3
CDR3 protein: CASSSPAGGDTQYF

D gene: .
clone size: .
V gene: TRBV27
J gene: TRBJ2-7
CDR3 protein: CASKTGLSYEQYF

D gene: .
clone size: few
V gene: TRBV12-3/TRBV12-4
J gene: TRBJ1-2
CDR3 protein: CASSPTGNYGYTF

D gene: TRBD1
clone size: .
V gene: TRBV2
J gene: TRBJ1-4
CDR3 protein: CASRPGQGGINEKLFF

D gene: .
clone size: once
V gene: TRBV18
J gene: TRBJ1-3
CDR3 protein: CASSPFVNRRYQRKSSGNTIYF

D gene: TRBD2
clone size: .
V gene: TRBV6-5
J gene: TRBJ2-5
CDR3 protein: CASRPGLAKETQYF

D gene: .
clone size: .
V gene: TRBV7-9
J gene: TRBJ1-1
CDR3 protein: CASSPRWRTVNTEAFF

D gene: TRBD1
clone size: .
V gene: TRBV12-3/TRBV12-4
J gene: TRBJ1-2
CDR3 protein: CASSWTGDGYTF

D gene: .
clone size: .
V gene: TRBV28
J gene: TRBJ2-1
CDR3 protein: CASSLTRGGTNEQFF